This TCR beta chain appears in the sequencing data of a study of human T cells and chemical hapten exposure. The CDR3 loop spans 13 amino acids. Germline CDR1 and CDR2: SNHLY and FYNNEI. The V end was cut by 8 bases, the J end by 4 bases, with 12 bases between. The sample's time point: healthy volunteer bleed at 6 weeks. Total RNA was isolated from whole blood that had not been fractionated. TCRdb recomputed calls from the RACE reads with MiXCR, one row per CDR3 protein. The sample holds 44,000 or so distinct CDR3 sequences, around 4% seen once. Regarding the study as a whole: The number of TCRs above 1 in 1000 frequency did not change after DPC sensitization.

This clonotype was counted between two and nine times. Its antigen is as yet unknown. This sequence was found in a human donor in good health. Some clones in this sample may be carry-over from other donors' samples. The chain couples TRBV2 to TRBJ2-1; D gene ambiguous. The sequencing sample was made of whole blood. The chain's CDR3 is CASCYEGYNEQFF. CDR3 nucleotides: TGTGCCAGCTGTTATGAAGGATACAATGAGCAGTTCTTC.